This T cell receptor (beta chain) was retrieved from a study of Ad26.COV2.S vaccination and SARS-CoV-2 variants. After removal of 3 bases from V and 5 bases from J, the junction contained 9 bases not matched to a gene. Germline V gene sequence: CDR1 SGHDT, CDR2 YYEEEE. This CDR3 is 16 amino acids long. Some clones are missing from TCRdb's copy, which holds only in-frame ones; the method was immunoSEQ multiplex PCR. The table records some 300,000 clones, 85% to 90% of them present only once. Only one count was recorded for this clone. Described treatment: around 19 received Ad26.COV2.S at low or high dose, single or two shots; roughly five received placebo; per-sample allocation not given. Material that was analyzed had been drawn on day 63 after the first vaccine or placebo injection.

The sample in question was peripheral blood, obtained in a trial of Ad26.COV2.S vaccine versus placebo. The source of this sequence is a person between 18 and 60 years old who received the Ad26.COV2.S COVID-19 vaccine or a placebo. The chain has TRBV5-6 and TRBJ2-2; 8 nucleotides align to TRBD1. The CDR3 is CASSSPPGGGTGELFF. The CDR3 nucleotides read TGTGCCAGCAGCTCCCCGCCAGGGGGCGGTACCGGGGAGCTGTTTTTT.